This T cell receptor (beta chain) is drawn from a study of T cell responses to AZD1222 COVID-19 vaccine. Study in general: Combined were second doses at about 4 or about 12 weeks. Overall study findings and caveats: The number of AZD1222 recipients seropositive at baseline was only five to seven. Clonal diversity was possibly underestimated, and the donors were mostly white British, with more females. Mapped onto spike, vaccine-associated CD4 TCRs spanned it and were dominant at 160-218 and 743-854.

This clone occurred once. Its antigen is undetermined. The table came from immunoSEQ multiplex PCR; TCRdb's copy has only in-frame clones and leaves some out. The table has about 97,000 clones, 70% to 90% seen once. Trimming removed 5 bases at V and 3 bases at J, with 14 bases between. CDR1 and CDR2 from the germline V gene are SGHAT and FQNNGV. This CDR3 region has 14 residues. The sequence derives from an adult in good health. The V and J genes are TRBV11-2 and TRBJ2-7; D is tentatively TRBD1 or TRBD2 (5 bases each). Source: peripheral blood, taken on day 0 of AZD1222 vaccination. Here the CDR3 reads CASSVTGALYEQYF. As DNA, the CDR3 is TGTGCCAGCAGCGTTACCGGGGCCCTCTACGAGCAGTACTTC.